A single sample is the source of the 29 T cell receptor beta chains below, sequenced in a study of PD-1 blockade in mismatch repair-deficient tumors. Sequencing was performed with immunoSEQ multiplex PCR; in TCRdb, only in-frame clones are kept and a portion is missing. The table lists about 68,000 clones, around 73% of them singletons. The specimen was peripheral blood, collected 2 weeks after starting pembrolizumab. The source of these receptors is an adult with mismatch repair-deficient cancer.

The chain has TRBV19 and TRBJ2-3; 7 bases are a match to TRBD2. CDR1 and CDR2 (germline): LNHDA, SQIVND (reference sequence). V was pared by 3 bases and J by 6 bases, with 6 bases of the junction left unmatched. CDR3 size: 14 residues. CDR3: CASSIGGREDTQYF. The DNA for the CDR3 is TGTGCCAGTAGTATCGGCGGGAGAGAGGATACGCAGTATTTT. Full variable domain (rest looked up from reference TRBV19 and TRBJ2-3): DGGITQSPKYLFRKEGQNVTLSCEQNLNHDAMYWYRQDPGQGLRLIYYSQIVNDFQKGDIAEGYSVSREKKESFPLTVTSAQKNPTAFYLCASSIGGREDTQYFGPGTRLTVL.

The genes are TRBV11-3 and TRBJ1-1; D is uncertain. The length of the CDR3 is 12 residues. Per the germline V gene, CDR1 is SGHNT and CDR2 is YENEEA. V was shortened by 8 bases and J by 0 bases, with 7 bases between the two germline ends. CDR3: CASRGMNTEAFF. The CDR3 DNA reads TGTGCCAGCCGAGGCATGAACACTGAAGCTTTCTTT.

The chain employs TRBV7-8 and TRBJ2-3, with D hard to call. CDR1 and CDR2 (germline): SGHVS, FQNEAQ. The CDR3 sequence is 13 residues long. V lost 5 bases and J 5 bases, leaving 11 bases between the germline ends. The CDR3 region is CASSARLGDTQYF. In DNA form, the CDR3 reads TGTGCCAGCAGCGCCCGACTTGGAGATACGCAGTATTTT. The variable domain in full, with the rest retrieved from reference TRBV7-8 and TRBJ2-3, is GAGVSQSPRYKVAKRGQDVALRCDPISGHVSLFWYQQALGQGPEFLTYFQNEAQLDKSGLPSDRFFAERPEGSVSTLKIQRTQQEDSAVYLCASSARLGDTQYFGPGTRLTVL.

This clone was recorded only once. The chain is built from TRBV11-2 and TRBJ1-2; D possibly corresponds to TRBD1 (6 bases). Germline loops: CDR1 SGHAT, CDR2 FQNNGV. V was clipped by 2 bases and J by 4 bases, with 14 bases between them. There are 15 residues in the CDR3. CDR3 in DNA: TGTGCCAGCAGCTTATATGGGGGCCAAGGCTATGGCTACACCTTC. This sequence encodes CASSLYGGQGYGYTF. Filled out from reference TRBV11-2 and TRBJ1-2, the complete variable domain reads EAGVAQSPRYKIIEKRQSVAFWCNPISGHATLYWYQQILGQGPKLLIQFQNNGVVDDSQLPKDRFSAERLKGVDSTLKIQPAKLEDSAVYLCASSLYGGQGYGYTFGSGTRLTVV.

This sequence joins TRBV6-5 and TRBJ1-4, with D hard to call. V was cut by 2 bases and J by 0 bases, with 10 bases left in between. Germline CDR1 is MNHEY and CDR2 is SVGAGI. This CDR3 is 16 amino acids long. CDR3 coding DNA: TGTGCCAGCAGTTACACCTTTAGGGCAACTAATGAAAAACTGTTTTTT. Amino acids: CASSYTFRATNEKLFF.

This chain connects TRBV7-8 to TRBJ1-2; D unresolved. Germline V gene sequence: CDR1 SGHVS, CDR2 FQNEAQ. The CDR3 is 13 amino acids. V lost 1 base and J 7 bases, leaving 10 bases between the germline ends. CDR3 sequence reads: CASSLDRARGYTF. CDR3 in DNA: TGTGCCAGCAGCTTAGACCGGGCGCGTGGCTACACCTTC. Drawing the rest from reference TRBV7-8 and TRBJ1-2, the complete variable domain is GAGVSQSPRYKVAKRGQDVALRCDPISGHVSLFWYQQALGQGPEFLTYFQNEAQLDKSGLPSDRFFAERPEGSVSTLKIQRTQQEDSAVYLCASSLDRARGYTFGSGTRLTVV.

This chain uses TRBV19 with TRBJ2-5, with 9 bases aligning to TRBD2. V shed 3 bases, J shed 1 base, and the junction held 9 bases outside the gene matches. Looked up from germline, CDR1 is LNHDA and CDR2 is SQIVND (reference sequence). This CDR3 has 17 residues. The CDR3 is CASSMTSGAWGQETQYF. The CDR3, as DNA: TGTGCCAGTAGTATGACTAGCGGTGCATGGGGCCAAGAGACCCAGTACTTC.

This chain connects TRBV28 to TRBJ2-1; 11 bases are shared with TRBD2. Germline V lookup: CDR1 MDHEN, CDR2 SYDVKM. After removal of 5 bases from V and 7 bases from J, the junction contained 7 bases not matched to a gene. The CDR3 loop spans 15 amino acids. CDR3 coding DNA: TGTGCCAGCAGTGTAGCGGGAGGGGACGGAAATGAGCAGTTCTTC. It specifies CASSVAGGDGNEQFF.

This CDR3 reads CASSVIRQGFEKLFF. CDR3 DNA: TGTGCCAGCAGTGTTATAAGACAGGGATTTGAAAAACTGTTTTTT. The chain recombines TRBV28 with TRBJ1-4, with TRBD1 matching over 7 bases. The CDR3 totals 15 residues. Germline V gene sequence: CDR1 MDHEN, CDR2 SYDVKM. Trimming at V came to 5 bases and at J to 7 bases, leaving 10 bases not matched to a gene.

This clone was counted a few times. The genes are TRBV6-5 and TRBJ2-7, with 8 nucleotides matching TRBD2. CDR3 length equals 12 residues. Germline V lookup: CDR1 MNHEY, CDR2 SVGAGI. The trim removed 6 bases at V and 3 bases at J, leaving 1 base unmatched. The DNA for the CDR3 is TGTGCCAGCAGCCGGGGGGGCTACGAGCAGTACTTC. It translates to CASSRGGYEQYF.

This clone has only one observation. For the CDR3, the DNA is TGTGCCAGCAGTGCCGGCGCCAACGTCCTGACTTTC. This translates into CASSAGANVLTF. The V and J genes are TRBV25-1 and TRBJ2-6; D is unclear. The germline V gene has CDR1 MGHDK and CDR2 SYGVNS. The CDR3 length is 12 residues. V lost 4 bases, J lost 7 bases, and 5 bases lay in between. Together with reference TRBV25-1 and TRBJ2-6, the CDR3 gives the full variable domain: EADIYQTPRYLVIGTGKKITLECSQTMGHDKMYWYQQDPGMELHLIHYSYGVNSTEKGDLSSESTVSRIRTEHFPLTLESARPSHTSQYLCASSAGANVLTFGAGSRLTVL.

The chain has TRBV5-6 and TRBJ2-5; TRBD1 is a possible D gene (7 bases). The V gene's germline CDR1 is SGHDT and CDR2 YYEEEE. CDR3 length: 15 residues. V lost 4 bases and J 6 bases, leaving 19 bases between the germline ends. Here the CDR3 DNA reads TGTGCCAGCAGCGCCGGGGCGCCAGGGGGGAAGACCCAGTACTTC. It specifies CASSAGAPGGKTQYF.

This clone was seen a handful of times. The chain carries TRBV6-1 and TRBJ1-1; D is unclear. Germline CDR1 is MNHNS and CDR2 is SASEGT. CDR3 size: 12 residues. With 6 bases removed from V and 0 bases from J, the gap between germline ends came to 5 bases. CDR3 region: CASRHLNTEAFF. For the CDR3, the DNA is TGTGCCAGCAGACATTTGAACACTGAAGCTTTCTTT.

V usage is TRBV7-2 and J usage is TRBJ2-5, with TRBD2 matching 7 bases. CDR3 length: 14 amino acids. Germline lookup yields CDR1 SGHTA and CDR2 FQGNSA. With 5 bases clipped from V and 0 bases from J, the junction kept 3 bases outside the gene matches. The CDR3 here is CASSLGGYQETQYF. Written as DNA, the CDR3 is TGTGCCAGCAGCCTGGGGGGGTACCAAGAGACCCAGTACTTC.

The chain employs TRBV11-1 and TRBJ2-2, with D perhaps assigned TRBD1 or TRBD2 (5 bases each). The CDR3 runs to 17 residues. CDR1 and CDR2 from the germline V gene are SGHAT and FQDESV (reference sequence). V lost 2 bases and J lost 7, with 20 bases in between. The CDR3 sequence is CASSLRDTRGVGGELFF. In DNA form, the CDR3 reads TGTGCCAGCAGCTTACGCGACACGAGGGGTGTGGGCGGGGAGCTGTTTTTT.

This clone was observed a few times. V usage is TRBV4-2 and J usage is TRBJ2-7; 15 nucleotides match TRBD2. The CDR3 consists of 16 residues. Germline trimming cut 1 base from V and 6 bases from J; bases unmatched to any gene: 4. Germline CDR1 LGHNA, CDR2 YNFKEQ. The CDR3 region has the DNA TGTGCCAGCAGCCAAGGGACTAGCGGGAGGGGGAGCGAGCAGTACTTC. This codes for CASSQGTSGRGSEQYF.

The chain has TRBV5-1 and TRBJ2-3; tentative D call: TRBD2 (6 bases). This CDR3 is built from 14 residues. Trimming removed 5 bases from V and 4 bases from J, with 14 bases in between. Germline CDR1 and CDR2: SGHRS and YFSETQ. The CDR3: CASSTSRSSDTQYF. The CDR3 DNA is TGCGCCAGCAGTACTAGCCGGAGTTCAGATACGCAGTATTTT.

V gene TRBV5-1 combines with J gene TRBJ2-7, with 10 bases identical to TRBD1. The CDR3 has 15 amino acids. V was clipped by 0 bases and J by 6 bases; unmatched bases: 6. Germline V CDR1 and CDR2: SGHRS, YFSETQ. This chain's CDR3 is CASSLEGTGVSEQYF. CDR3 bases: TGCGCCAGCAGCTTGGAGGGGACAGGGGTCTCCGAGCAGTACTTC.

The chain couples TRBV5-5 to TRBJ1-2; the match to TRBD1 covers 7 bases. In germline, CDR1 is SGHKS, CDR2 YYEKEE (reference sequence). The CDR3 runs 16 residues. V lost 0 bases, J lost 9 bases, and 14 bases stayed unmatched. In DNA, the CDR3 is TGTGCCAGCAGCTTGGAGCGACAGGGCGGTAGTAGAAGCTACACCTTC. Encoded protein: CASSLERQGGSRSYTF.

In its sample, this clone was seen once. The gene calls are TRBV5-6 and TRBJ1-3; D unresolved. Germline CDR1 and CDR2: SGHDT and YYEEEE. Trimming left V 0 bases short and J 0 bases short, with 10 bases between. The CDR3 covers 16 residues. CDR3 region: CASSLGISLSGNTIYF. The CDR3 region has the DNA TGTGCCAGCAGCTTGGGGATTTCCCTCTCTGGAAACACCATATATTTT.

This clone has ten or more counts. Other DNA sequences from this sample encode an identical CDR3 as well. The chain uses TRBV9 and TRBJ2-3; D is ambiguous. This CDR3 contains 12 residues. Trimming took off 3 bases at V and 6 bases at J, with 8 bases between the two ends. Germline CDR1 SGDLS, CDR2 YYNGEE. The CDR3 DNA reads TGTGCCAGCAGCGCCCTCGCCGATACGCAGTATTTT. It specifies CASSALADTQYF. Variable domain in full (rest from reference TRBV9 and TRBJ2-3): DSGVTQTPKHLITATGQRVTLRCSPRSGDLSVYWYQQSLDQGLQFLIQYYNGEERAKGNILERFSAQQFPDLHSELNLSSLELGDSALYFCASSALADTQYFGPGTRLTVL.

The chain has TRBV27 and TRBJ2-3, with TRBD1 matching 8 bases. Per the germline V gene, CDR1 is MNHEY and CDR2 is SMNVEV (reference sequence). V shed 3 bases and J 2 bases; nucleotides not matched to a gene: 7. This CDR3 comprises 16 residues. CDR3 residues: CASSLSTGVTTDTQYF. The CDR3 bases are TGTGCCAGCAGTTTGTCGACAGGGGTTACCACAGATACGCAGTATTTT.

The chain joins TRBV12-5 to TRBJ2-7, with TRBD1 matching 8 bases. V lost 0 bases and J lost 5; bases outside the gene matches: 12. The CDR3 runs 17 residues. CDR1 LGHNT and CDR2 FRNRAP come from the germline V gene. The CDR3 nucleotides read TGTGCTAGTGGTTTGGTGGGCACAGGGGGTACGACTGACGAGCAGTACTTC. Its translation: CASGLVGTGGTTDEQYF.

The chain is built from TRBV7-2 and TRBJ2-1; D is unclear. V gave up 5 bases and J gave up 4 bases, with 12 bases separating them. The CDR3 extends over 14 amino acids. Germline loops: CDR1 SGHTA, CDR2 FQGNSA. The CDR3 spells CASSPGAAYNEQFF. CDR3 coding DNA: TGTGCCAGCAGCCCCGGTGCGGCTTACAATGAGCAGTTCTTC.

CDR3 in DNA: TGTGCCAGCAGTGAAGGGCCAGGGTTATACACCGGGGAGCTGTTTTTT. This translates into CASSEGPGLYTGELFF. V is TRBV2 and J is TRBJ2-2; maybe TRBD1 (5 bases). CDR3 size: 16 residues. Germline values: CDR1 SNHLY, CDR2 FYNNEI. Trimming shortened V by 1 base and J by 3 bases, and 12 bases separated the two germline ends.

This clone has just a few counts. At the DNA level, this CDR3 is encoded by other sequences in the same sample as well. This chain joins TRBV18 and TRBJ2-7; 8 nucleotides align to TRBD2. V dropped 3 bases and J dropped 1; count of bases not matched to a gene: 2. The CDR3 runs 14 residues. CDR1 and CDR2 from the germline V gene are KGHSH and LQKENI. The CDR3 spells CASSPGGGSYEQYF. For the CDR3, the DNA is TGTGCCAGCTCACCCGGGGGGGGTTCCTACGAGCAGTACTTC.

This clone was seen a single time. The rearrangement links TRBV30 to TRBJ1-2, with TRBD1 identical over 9 bases. Germline V gene data show CDR1 as GTSNPN and CDR2 as SVGIG (reference sequence). This CDR3 has 14 amino acids. V shed 4 bases and J 7 bases; nucleotides not matched to a gene: 10. CDR3 region: CAWKPGTGSGGYTF. CDR3 bases: TGTGCCTGGAAACCCGGGACAGGGTCTGGTGGCTACACCTTC. Combining the CDR3 with reference TRBV30 and TRBJ1-2 gives the whole variable domain SQTIHQWPATLVQPVGSPLSLECTVEGTSNPNLYWYRQAAGRGLQLLFYSVGIGQISSEVPQNLSASRPQDRQFILSSKKLLLSDSGFYLCAWKPGTGSGGYTFGSGTRLTVV.

The CDR3 spells CASSQDLRTGAGEQYF. The CDR3 bases are TGCGCCAGCAGCCAAGATCTCCGGACAGGGGCTGGCGAGCAGTACTTC. The genes are TRBV4-1 and TRBJ2-7; 9 nucleotides align to TRBD1. This CDR3 is 16 amino acids long. J was trimmed by 6 bases and V by 0 bases; bases with no gene match: 9. CDR1 and CDR2 (germline): MGHRA, YSYEKL.

J is TRBJ2-1 and V is TRBV10-1; 9 positions agree with TRBD1. Germline V gene data show CDR1 as WNHNN and CDR2 as SYGVQD (reference sequence). V was pared by 4 bases and J by 6 bases, with 7 bases of the junction left unmatched. This CDR3 is 15 amino acids long. DNA for the CDR3: TGCGCCAGCAGTGTGGACAGGGGAGGCTCCAATGAGCAGTTCTTC. Translated, it gives CASSVDRGGSNEQFF.